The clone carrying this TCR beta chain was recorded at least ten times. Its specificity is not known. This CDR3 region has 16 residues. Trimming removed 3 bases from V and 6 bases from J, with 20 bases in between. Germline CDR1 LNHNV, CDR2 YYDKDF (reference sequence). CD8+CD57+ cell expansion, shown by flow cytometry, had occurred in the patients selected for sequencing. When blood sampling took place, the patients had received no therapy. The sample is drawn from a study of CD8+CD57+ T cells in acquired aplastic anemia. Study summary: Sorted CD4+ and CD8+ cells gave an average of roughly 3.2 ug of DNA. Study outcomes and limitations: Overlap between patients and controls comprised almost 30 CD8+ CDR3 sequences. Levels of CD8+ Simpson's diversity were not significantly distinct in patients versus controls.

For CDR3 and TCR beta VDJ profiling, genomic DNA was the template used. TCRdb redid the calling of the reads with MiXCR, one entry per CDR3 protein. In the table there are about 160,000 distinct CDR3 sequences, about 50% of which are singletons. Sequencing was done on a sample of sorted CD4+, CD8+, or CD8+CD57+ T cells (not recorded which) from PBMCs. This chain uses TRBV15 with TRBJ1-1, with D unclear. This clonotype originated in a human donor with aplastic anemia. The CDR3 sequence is CATSSGLRSGWPEAFF. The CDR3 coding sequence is TGTGCCACCAGCAGTGGTCTTCGGAGTGGATGGCCTGAAGCTTTCTTT. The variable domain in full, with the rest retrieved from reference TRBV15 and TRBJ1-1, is DAMVIQNPRYQVTQFGKPVTLSCSQTLNHNVMYWYQQKSSQAPKLLFHYYDKDFNNEADTPDNFQSRRPNTSFCFLDIRSPGLGDTAMYLCATSSGLRSGWPEAFFGQGTRLTVV.